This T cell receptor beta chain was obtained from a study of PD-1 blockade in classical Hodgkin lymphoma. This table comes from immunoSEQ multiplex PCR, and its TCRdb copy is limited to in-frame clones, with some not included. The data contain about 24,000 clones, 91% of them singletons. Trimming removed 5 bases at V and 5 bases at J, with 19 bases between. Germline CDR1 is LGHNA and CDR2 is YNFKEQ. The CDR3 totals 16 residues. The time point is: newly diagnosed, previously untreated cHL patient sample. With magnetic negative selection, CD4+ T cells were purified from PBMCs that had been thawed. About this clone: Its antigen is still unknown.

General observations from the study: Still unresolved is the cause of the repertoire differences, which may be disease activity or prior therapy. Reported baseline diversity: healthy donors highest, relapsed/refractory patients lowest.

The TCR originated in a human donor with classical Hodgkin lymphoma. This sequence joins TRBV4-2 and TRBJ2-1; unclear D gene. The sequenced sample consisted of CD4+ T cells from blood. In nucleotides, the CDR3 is TGTGCCAGCAGCTTGTACTCCGGTGTCGCCAACAATGAGCAGTTCTTC. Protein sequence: CASSLYSGVANNEQFF.